A selection of T cell receptor beta chains follows, all from one sample in a study of identical twins. One entry per CDR3 protein, called by TCRdb with MiXCR from the 5' RACE reads. This sample yields approximately 600,000 distinct CDR3 sequences, of which 7% to 7.5% are seen a single time; roughly 1.6% belongs to the top ten. This same sample was also part of a study on yellow fever vaccine responses in identical twins.

Sequencing was performed on PBMCs. These receptors all stem from a woman aged 18-30 years in good health. CDR3s include the opening cysteine and the closing phenylalanine or tryptophan. Each record gives: clone size, D gene, V gene, J gene, CDR3 DNA, CDR3 protein. A D gene is named only where the DNA matches it firmly. The listing skips clone size in some rows; elsewhere it reads once, few, many or a size class.

clone_size: many; d_call: .; v_call: TRBV20-1; j_call: TRBJ1-4; cdr3_nt: TGCAGTGCCATAGAGGGGCCAGGGAGACAAAATGAAAAACTGTTTTTT; cdr3_aa: CSAIEGPGRQNEKLFF
clone_size: .; d_call: .; v_call: TRBV12-3/TRBV12-4; j_call: TRBJ1-2; cdr3_nt: TGTGCCAGCAGGGGAGTAGGGTCTAACTATGGCTACACCTTC; cdr3_aa: CASRGVGSNYGYTF
clone_size: few; d_call: TRBD1; v_call: TRBV12-3/TRBV12-4; j_call: TRBJ2-5; cdr3_nt: TGTGCCACAAAGGACAGGGGGGAGACCCAGTACTTC; cdr3_aa: CATKDRGETQYF
clone_size: .; d_call: TRBD1; v_call: TRBV7-9; j_call: TRBJ2-7; cdr3_nt: TGTGCCAGCAGCCCGACCGGGACAGGGGCGACCTACGAGCAGTACTTC; cdr3_aa: CASSPTGTGATYEQYF
clone_size: .; d_call: .; v_call: TRBV20-1; j_call: TRBJ2-1; cdr3_nt: TGCTGTGCTAGAAGGGCGGAGGAGAGCTCCTACAATGAGCAGTTCTTC; cdr3_aa: CCARRAEESSYNEQFF
clone_size: few; d_call: .; v_call: TRBV9; j_call: TRBJ1-2; cdr3_nt: TGTGCCAGCAGCGAGACAGCTCTCGACTATGGCTACACCTTC; cdr3_aa: CASSETALDYGYTF
clone_size: many; d_call: .; v_call: TRBV6-4; j_call: TRBJ2-3; cdr3_nt: TGTGCCAGCAGTGAGCGGGACTGCACAGATACGCAGTATTTT; cdr3_aa: CASSERDCTDTQYF
clone_size: few; d_call: .; v_call: TRBV15; j_call: TRBJ2-5; cdr3_nt: TGTGCCACCAGCAGAGGCGAGGGATTGGAGACCCAGTACTTC; cdr3_aa: CATSRGEGLETQYF
clone_size: many; d_call: .; v_call: TRBV15; j_call: TRBJ2-3; cdr3_nt: TGTGCCACCAGCACGCGTAGGGGAGCAGATACGCAGTATTTT; cdr3_aa: CATSTRRGADTQYF
clone_size: .; d_call: .; v_call: TRBV6-5; j_call: TRBJ2-5; cdr3_nt: TGTGCCAGCGGATCGGTGCAGGTGTACTTC; cdr3_aa: CASGSVQVYF
clone_size: many; d_call: TRBD1; v_call: TRBV3-1; j_call: TRBJ2-4; cdr3_nt: TGTGCCAGCAGCCCAGGACAGGGCGGCAAAAACATTCAGTACTTC; cdr3_aa: CASSPGQGGKNIQYF
clone_size: .; d_call: .; v_call: TRBV27; j_call: TRBJ1-5; cdr3_nt: TGTGCCAGCAGTCCCGCCGGGACCCCAGGGCGGGAGCCCCAGCATTTT; cdr3_aa: CASSPAGTPGREPQHF
clone_size: many; d_call: TRBD1; v_call: TRBV20-1; j_call: TRBJ1-1; cdr3_nt: TGCAGTGCTGCGGGTACAGGGGTGAACACTGAAGCTTTCTTT; cdr3_aa: CSAAGTGVNTEAFF
clone_size: many; d_call: TRBD1; v_call: TRBV29-1; j_call: TRBJ2-1; cdr3_nt: TGCAGCGTGGATACTGGACAGGGGTTGTACAATGAGCAGTTCTTC; cdr3_aa: CSVDTGQGLYNEQFF
clone_size: many; d_call: .; v_call: TRBV6-1; j_call: TRBJ2-2; cdr3_nt: TGTGCCAGCAGTGAAGCGCTTCGGGTAAACGGGAGGGAGCTGTTTTTT; cdr3_aa: CASSEALRVNGRELFF
clone_size: many; d_call: .; v_call: TRBV7-2; j_call: TRBJ2-2; cdr3_nt: TGTGCCAGCAGCTTAAACAGGGCCGGGGAGCTGTTTTTT; cdr3_aa: CASSLNRAGELFF
clone_size: .; d_call: .; v_call: TRBV2; j_call: TRBJ2-5; cdr3_nt: TGTGCCAGCGGATCCTTTGGGGCTAAAGAGACCCAGTACTTC; cdr3_aa: CASGSFGAKETQYF
clone_size: few; d_call: .; v_call: TRBV6-1; j_call: TRBJ2-7; cdr3_nt: TGTGCCAGCAGTATTTCTAGCGATTTCTACGAGCAGTACTTC; cdr3_aa: CASSISSDFYEQYF
clone_size: few; d_call: .; v_call: TRBV18; j_call: TRBJ2-7; cdr3_nt: TGTGCCAGCGAGGACCGGGACAAACGCGTAGGGCAGTACTTC; cdr3_aa: CASEDRDKRVGQYF
clone_size: few; d_call: .; v_call: TRBV20-1; j_call: TRBJ2-1; cdr3_nt: TGCAGTGCTAATAGGGCAACTCGTTACAATGAGCAGTTCTTC; cdr3_aa: CSANRATRYNEQFF
clone_size: many; d_call: .; v_call: TRBV27; j_call: TRBJ2-1; cdr3_nt: TGTGCCAGCAGTTTAGGGGGACTCACCGAGCAGTTCTTC; cdr3_aa: CASSLGGLTEQFF
clone_size: .; d_call: .; v_call: TRBV3-1; j_call: TRBJ2-7; cdr3_nt: TGTGCCAGCAGCCCCAGACCTAGAGTCTACGAGCAGTACTTC; cdr3_aa: CASSPRPRVYEQYF
clone_size: few; d_call: TRBD2; v_call: TRBV29-1; j_call: TRBJ2-1; cdr3_nt: TGCAGCGCTGAACGACTAGCGGGATACAATGAGCAGTTCTTC; cdr3_aa: CSAERLAGYNEQFF
clone_size: few; d_call: .; v_call: TRBV20-1; j_call: TRBJ1-1; cdr3_nt: TGCAGTGCTAGAGATCTGGCTGAAGCTTTCTTT; cdr3_aa: CSARDLAEAFF
clone_size: .; d_call: .; v_call: TRBV18; j_call: TRBJ1-1; cdr3_nt: TGTGCCAGCTCACCCGCACTTTCGAGGTTAACCACTGAAGCTTTCTTT; cdr3_aa: CASSPALSRLTTEAFF
clone_size: .; d_call: TRBD2; v_call: TRBV27; j_call: TRBJ2-1; cdr3_nt: TGTGCCAGCAGTTCTCCGACCCAGCGGGAGGCGCGGACGAGGGAGCAGTTCTTC; cdr3_aa: CASSSPTQREARTREQFF
clone_size: few; d_call: .; v_call: TRBV5-1; j_call: TRBJ2-3; cdr3_nt: TGCGCCAGCAGCTTGGCGACAGGAGATACGCAGTATTTT; cdr3_aa: CASSLATGDTQYF
clone_size: .; d_call: .; v_call: TRBV12-3/TRBV12-4; j_call: TRBJ1-2; cdr3_nt: TGTGCCAGCAGGCCTCCCCAAGGACTCTGGGGCTACACCTTC; cdr3_aa: CASRPPQGLWGYTF
clone_size: few; d_call: TRBD2; v_call: TRBV10-3; j_call: TRBJ2-1; cdr3_nt: TGTGCCACCGTACTAGCGCCAACCTACAATGAGCAGTTCTTC; cdr3_aa: CATVLAPTYNEQFF
clone_size: .; d_call: TRBD2; v_call: TRBV4-1; j_call: TRBJ2-7; cdr3_nt: TGCGCCAGCAGCCAAGATTCCAGCGGGAGCGCCTACGAGCAGTACTTC; cdr3_aa: CASSQDSSGSAYEQYF
clone_size: .; d_call: .; v_call: TRBV20-1; j_call: TRBJ2-1; cdr3_nt: TGCAGTGCTAGAGATAGTGGAGATACGTCACATGAGCAGTTCTTC; cdr3_aa: CSARDSGDTSHEQFF
clone_size: many; d_call: .; v_call: TRBV4-1; j_call: TRBJ2-2; cdr3_nt: TGCGCCAGCAGCCAAGATGATGAGCAACTCGCGAACACCGGGGAGCTGTTTTTT; cdr3_aa: CASSQDDEQLANTGELFF
clone_size: .; d_call: .; v_call: TRBV3-1; j_call: TRBJ2-1; cdr3_nt: TGTGCCAGCAGTCGTATCATCGGGGGCTCCTACAATGAGCAGTTCTTC; cdr3_aa: CASSRIIGGSYNEQFF
clone_size: .; d_call: TRBD2; v_call: TRBV20-1; j_call: TRBJ2-2; cdr3_nt: TGCAGTGCTAGAGATGTGGCAACAGGTGTAGCGGGAAACACCCGAGACACCGGGGAGCTGTTTTTT; cdr3_aa: CSARDVATGVAGNTRDTGELFF